A selection of T cell receptor beta chains follows, all from one sample in a study of T cell clonotyping in hematopoietic cell transplantation. Assay: immunoSEQ multiplex PCR; the TCRdb copy retains only in-frame clones and omits some. The sample shows 37,000 or so clones, 88% of them seen only once. The specimen sequenced was peripheral blood mononuclear cells. These receptor sequences come from a woman aged 40 to 49 in good health. Some clones in this sample may be carry-over from other donors' samples. The CDR3 runs from the conserved cysteine through the conserved F or W. A D gene is named only where the DNA matches it firmly. Part of the rows lack a size; the others show once, few, many or a class for expanded clones.

D | J | V | size | DNA | CDR3
. | TRBJ1-1 | TRBV4-2 | . | TGTGCCAGCAGCCAAGATGTGAGAGGGAAAGCTTTCTTT | CASSQDVRGKAFF
. | TRBJ2-2 | TRBV19 | once | TGTGCCAGTACCCCTACGGTAGAGAACACCGGGGAGCTGTTTTTT | CASTPTVENTGELFF
. | TRBJ1-1 | TRBV29-1 | . | TGCAGCGTTTGGTCGAACACTGAAGCTTTCTTT | CSVWSNTEAFF
TRBD2 | TRBJ2-3 | TRBV20-1 | . | TGCAGTGCTACAAAGCGGGAGTCTGAGTATTTT | CSATKRESEYF
. | TRBJ2-1 | TRBV30 | . | TGTGCCTGGAGTGTACGGTCTAGCTCTAGGTCGAGGCAGTTCTTC | CAWSVRSSSRSRQFF
TRBD1 | TRBJ1-5 | TRBV19 | . | TGTGCCAGTACCGCGACAGGGGATCAGCCCCAGCATTTT | CASTATGDQPQHF
. | TRBJ2-3 | TRBV7-2 | once | TGTGCCAGCAGCTTCCTGGGTACAGATACGCAGTATTTT | CASSFLGTDTQYF
. | TRBJ1-4 | TRBV5-4 | . | TGTGCCAGCAGCTTTCGAGGGGTAGGGGAAAAACTGTTTTTT | CASSFRGVGEKLFF
. | TRBJ1-1 | TRBV6-1 | . | TGTGCCAGCAGTTCCCGCGGGGACACTGAAGCTTTCTTT | CASSSRGDTEAFF
. | TRBJ2-5 | TRBV2 | . | TGTGCCAGCACAACGATAAGGGGAGGAGAGACCCAGTACTTC | CASTTIRGGETQYF
. | TRBJ2-5 | TRBV2 | . | TGTGCCAGCACCTCACAGGGTGGGAGAACAGAGACCCAGTACTTC | CASTSQGGRTETQYF
. | TRBJ1-2 | TRBV4-2 | . | TGTGCCAGCAGCCAAGATAACTCTGGGGGTCCCTATGGCTACACCTTC | CASSQDNSGGPYGYTF
TRBD1 | TRBJ2-1 | TRBV7-9 | . | TGTGCCAGCAGCTTAAAGGGGGCCCGAAGGCTAGCAGGGGATGAGCAGTTCTTC | CASSLKGARRLAGDEQFF
TRBD1 | TRBJ2-7 | TRBV7-3 | . | TGTGCCAGCAGCGTCGGGACAGGGTCCTACGAGCAGTACTTC | CASSVGTGSYEQYF
. | TRBJ2-3 | TRBV11-1 | . | TGTGCCAGCAGCTTACCAGCCACAGATACGCAGTATTTT | CASSLPATDTQYF
TRBD1 | TRBJ1-3 | TRBV6-5 | . | TGTGCCAGCAGTTCGGACAGGTCGGGGAGTGGAAACACCATATATTTT | CASSSDRSGSGNTIYF
. | TRBJ1-1 | TRBV7-9 | . | TGTGCCAGCAGCTTAGGGGCAGGGCGGGCACTCCTCGCTGAAGCTTTCTTT | CASSLGAGRALLAEAFF